This T cell receptor (beta chain) was observed in a study of blood T cell repertoires in COVID-19. Germline-derived CDR1 and CDR2 are SGHTA and FQGTGA. The CDR3 consists of 14 residues. Deletions cut 2 bases from V and 1 base from J, with 7 bases between. The repertoire was sequenced with immunoSEQ multiplex PCR; TCRdb's copy has only in-frame clones and lacks some. This table holds hundreds of thousands of clones, about 90% found once. Worth noting for this clone: Other DNA variants within this sample encode the same CDR3.

Sequenced input: PBMCs or T cells enriched from blood (not recorded which). The chain recombines TRBV7-3 with TRBJ2-3; D gene unclear. The source is a young woman with acute COVID-19. The CDR3 region has the DNA TGTGCCAGCAGCTTACTGGCAGGCACAGATACGCAGTATTTT. It codes for CASSLLAGTDTQYF.